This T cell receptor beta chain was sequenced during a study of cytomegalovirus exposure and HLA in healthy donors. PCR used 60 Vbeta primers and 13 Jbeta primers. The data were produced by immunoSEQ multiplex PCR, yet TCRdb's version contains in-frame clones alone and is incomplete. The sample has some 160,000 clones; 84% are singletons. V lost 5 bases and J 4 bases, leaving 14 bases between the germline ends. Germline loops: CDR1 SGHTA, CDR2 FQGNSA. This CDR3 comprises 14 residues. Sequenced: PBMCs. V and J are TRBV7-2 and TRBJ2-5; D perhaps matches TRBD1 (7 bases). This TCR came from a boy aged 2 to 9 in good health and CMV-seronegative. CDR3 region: CASSLEGAGETQYF. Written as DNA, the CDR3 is TGTGCCAGCAGCCTGGAGGGGGCAGGAGAGACCCAGTACTTC.